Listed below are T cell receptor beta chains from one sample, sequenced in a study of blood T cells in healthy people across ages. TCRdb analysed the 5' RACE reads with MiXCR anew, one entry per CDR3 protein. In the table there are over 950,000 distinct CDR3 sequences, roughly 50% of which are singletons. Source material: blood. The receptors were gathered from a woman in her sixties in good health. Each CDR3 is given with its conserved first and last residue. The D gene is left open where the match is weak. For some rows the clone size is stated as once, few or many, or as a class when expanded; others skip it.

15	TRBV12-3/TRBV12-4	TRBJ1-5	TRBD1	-	CASSSGQVGDQPQHF	TGTGCCAGCAGTTCCGGACAGGTAGGGGATCAGCCCCAGCATTTT
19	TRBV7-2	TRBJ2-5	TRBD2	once	CASSLEGYGGGGFQETQYF	TGTGCCAGCAGCTTAGAGGGATATGGGGGGGGGGGGTTCCAAGAGACCCAGTACTTC
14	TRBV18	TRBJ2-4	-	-	CASSQALSGNIQYF	TGTGCCAGCTCACAAGCCCTTAGCGGAAACATTCAGTACTTC
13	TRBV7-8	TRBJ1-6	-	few	CASSLEGGFTLHF	TGTGCCAGCAGCTTAGAGGGCGGGTTCACCCTCCACTTT
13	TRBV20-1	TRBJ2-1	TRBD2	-	CSATRTSSTEQFF	TGCAGTGCTACCCGGACTAGCAGTACTGAGCAGTTCTTC
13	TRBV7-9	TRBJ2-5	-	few	CALRGAGEETQYF	TGTGCCCTCCGAGGCGCAGGGGAAGAGACCCAGTACTTC
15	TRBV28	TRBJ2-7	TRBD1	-	CASSPEGTGAYEQYF	TGTGCCAGCAGTCCAGAGGGGACAGGGGCATACGAGCAGTACTTC
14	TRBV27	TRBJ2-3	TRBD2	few	CASTGLAGEDTQYF	TGTGCCAGCACTGGACTAGCGGGAGAAGATACGCAGTATTTT
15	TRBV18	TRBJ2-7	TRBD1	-	CASSEDRGRSGEQYF	TGTGCCAGCTCAGAGGACAGGGGGCGGTCAGGCGAGCAGTACTTC
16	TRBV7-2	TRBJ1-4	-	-	CASSLMGPATNEKLFF	TGTGCCAGCAGCTTAATGGGTCCTGCAACTAATGAAAAACTGTTTTTT
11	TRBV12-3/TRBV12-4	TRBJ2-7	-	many	CASSEFYEQYF	TGTGCCAGCAGTGAGTTCTACGAGCAGTACTTC
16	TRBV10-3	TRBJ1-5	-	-	CAISESGDAELQPQHF	TGTGCCATCAGTGAGAGTGGGGACGCAGAGCTCCAGCCCCAGCATTTT
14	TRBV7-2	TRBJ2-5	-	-	CASSLGGARETQYF	TGTGCCAGCAGCTTAGGGGGGGCGCGAGAGACCCAGTACTTC
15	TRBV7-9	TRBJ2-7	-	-	CASSLVGAVSYEQYF	TGTGCCAGCAGCTTAGTAGGGGCAGTCTCCTACGAGCAGTACTTC
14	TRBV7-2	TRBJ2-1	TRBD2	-	CASSRGLAGAEQFF	TGTGCCAGCAGCCGGGGACTAGCGGGAGCTGAGCAGTTCTTC
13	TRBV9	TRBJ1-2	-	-	CASNVEENYGYTF	TGTGCCAGCAATGTAGAGGAAAACTATGGCTACACCTTC
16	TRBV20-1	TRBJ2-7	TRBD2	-	CSARAPLSGRTYEQYF	TGCAGTGCTAGAGCTCCATTGAGCGGGAGGACCTACGAGCAGTACTTC
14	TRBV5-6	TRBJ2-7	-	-	CASSLDDWTYEQYF	TGTGCCAGCAGCTTGGACGACTGGACCTACGAGCAGTACTTC
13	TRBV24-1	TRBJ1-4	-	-	CATSDRGIEKLFF	TGTGCCACCAGTGATCGGGGTATTGAAAAACTGTTTTTT
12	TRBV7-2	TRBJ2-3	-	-	CASSLALGPQYF	TGTGCCAGCAGCTTAGCGCTAGGCCCGCAGTATTTT
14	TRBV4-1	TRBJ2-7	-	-	CASSQRDTAYEQYF	TGCGCCAGCAGCCAGCGGGACACAGCCTACGAGCAGTACTTC
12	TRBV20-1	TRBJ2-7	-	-	CSARIGNREQYF	TGCAGTGCTAGAATCGGGAATCGCGAGCAGTACTTC
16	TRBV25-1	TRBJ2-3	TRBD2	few	CASSEYKGGRFATQYF	TGTGCCAGCAGTGAATATAAGGGCGGGAGGTTTGCTACGCAGTATTTT
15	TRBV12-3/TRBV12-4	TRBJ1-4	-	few	CASSLVGQTNEKLFF	TGTGCCAGCAGTTTAGTGGGACAAACTAATGAAAAACTGTTTTTT
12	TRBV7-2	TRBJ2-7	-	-	CASKVGANEQYF	TGTGCCAGCAAAGTCGGGGCCAATGAGCAGTACTTC
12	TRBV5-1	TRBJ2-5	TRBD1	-	CASRTGAQTQYF	TGCGCCAGTCGTACAGGGGCGCAGACCCAGTACTTC
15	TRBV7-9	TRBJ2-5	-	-	CASSLLQLNQETQYF	TGTGCCAGCAGCCTTCTCCAACTAAACCAAGAGACCCAGTACTTC
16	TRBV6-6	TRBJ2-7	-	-	CASTKEHPKGGYEQYF	TGTGCCAGCACGAAAGAACACCCTAAGGGGGGGTACGAGCAGTACTTC
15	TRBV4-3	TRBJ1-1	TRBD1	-	CASSQGQQGETEAFF	TGCGCCAGCAGCCAAGGCCAACAGGGGGAAACTGAAGCTTTCTTT
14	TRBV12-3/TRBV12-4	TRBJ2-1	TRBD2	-	CASSLTSGRREQFF	TGTGCCAGCAGTTTGACTAGCGGGAGGAGGGAGCAGTTCTTC
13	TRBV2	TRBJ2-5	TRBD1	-	CASRQGASETQYF	TGTGCCAGCAGGCAGGGGGCTTCAGAGACCCAGTACTTC
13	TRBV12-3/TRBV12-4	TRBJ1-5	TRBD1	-	CASSRQGPAPQHF	TGTGCCAGCAGCCGACAGGGGCCTGCGCCCCAGCATTTT
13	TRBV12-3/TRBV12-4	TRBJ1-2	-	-	CASSRDGLGGYTF	TGTGCCAGCAGCCGGGACGGACTGGGGGGCTACACCTTC
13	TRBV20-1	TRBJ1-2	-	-	CSARDRGWGGYTF	TGCAGTGCTAGAGATCGGGGGTGGGGTGGCTACACCTTC
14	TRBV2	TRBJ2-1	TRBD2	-	CASRGLAGGNEQFF	TGTGCCAGCAGGGGACTAGCGGGGGGGAATGAGCAGTTCTTC
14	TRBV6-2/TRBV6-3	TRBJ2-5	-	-	CASSDRRIQETQYF	TGTGCCAGCAGTGACCGGAGGATCCAAGAGACCCAGTACTTC
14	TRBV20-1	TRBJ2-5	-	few	CSASRQSYQETQYF	TGCAGTGCTAGCCGGCAGAGCTATCAAGAGACCCAGTACTTC
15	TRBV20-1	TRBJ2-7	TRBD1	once	CSARPGQGGPYEQYF	TGCAGTGCTAGGCCGGGACAGGGGGGTCCCTACGAGCAGTACTTC
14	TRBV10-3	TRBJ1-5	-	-	CAISGLGGSQPQHF	TGTGCCATCAGTGGTTTAGGGGGGAGCCAGCCCCAGCATTTT
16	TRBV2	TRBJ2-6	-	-	CASRPLRNSGANVLTF	TGTGCCAGCAGGCCACTAAGAAACTCTGGGGCCAACGTCCTGACTTTC
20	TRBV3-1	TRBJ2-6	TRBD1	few	CASSHPLDRGQFSGANVLTF	TGTGCCAGCAGCCACCCTTTAGACAGGGGGCAATTCTCCGGGGCCAACGTCCTGACTTTC
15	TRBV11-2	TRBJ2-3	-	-	CASSLAGLWTDTQYF	TGTGCCAGCAGCTTAGCGGGGTTATGGACAGATACGCAGTATTTT
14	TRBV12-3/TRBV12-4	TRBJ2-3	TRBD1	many	CASRLSQGADTQYF	TGTGCCAGCAGACTGTCCCAGGGGGCAGATACGCAGTATTTT
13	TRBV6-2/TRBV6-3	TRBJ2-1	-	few	CASSYSPVNEQFF	TGTGCCAGCAGTTACTCGCCAGTCAATGAGCAGTTCTTC
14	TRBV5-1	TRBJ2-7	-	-	CASSRDRTAYEQYF	TGCGCCAGCAGCCGAGACAGGACGGCCTACGAGCAGTACTTC
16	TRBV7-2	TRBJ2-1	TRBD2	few	CASSLVGAGVGNEQFF	TGTGCCAGCAGCTTAGTCGGAGCGGGAGTAGGGAATGAGCAGTTCTTC
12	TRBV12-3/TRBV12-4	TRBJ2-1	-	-	CASRLTANEQFF	TGTGCCAGCAGACTCACTGCGAATGAGCAGTTCTTC
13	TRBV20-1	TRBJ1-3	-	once	CSASTRSGNTIYF	TGCAGTGCTAGTACCCGCTCTGGAAACACCATATATTTT
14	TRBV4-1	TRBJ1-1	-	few	CASSQDAGNTEAFF	TGCGCCAGCAGCCAAGATGCAGGGAACACTGAAGCTTTCTTT
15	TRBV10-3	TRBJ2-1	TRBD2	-	CAISSTSGPYSEQFF	TGTGCCATCAGTAGTACTAGCGGACCTTACAGTGAGCAGTTCTTC
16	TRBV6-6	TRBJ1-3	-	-	CASSYRTVSSGNTIYF	TGTGCCAGCAGTTACCGGACAGTGAGCTCTGGAAACACCATATATTTT
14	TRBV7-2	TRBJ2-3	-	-	CASSLLGPMDTQYF	TGTGCCAGCAGCCTATTGGGGCCTATGGATACGCAGTATTTT